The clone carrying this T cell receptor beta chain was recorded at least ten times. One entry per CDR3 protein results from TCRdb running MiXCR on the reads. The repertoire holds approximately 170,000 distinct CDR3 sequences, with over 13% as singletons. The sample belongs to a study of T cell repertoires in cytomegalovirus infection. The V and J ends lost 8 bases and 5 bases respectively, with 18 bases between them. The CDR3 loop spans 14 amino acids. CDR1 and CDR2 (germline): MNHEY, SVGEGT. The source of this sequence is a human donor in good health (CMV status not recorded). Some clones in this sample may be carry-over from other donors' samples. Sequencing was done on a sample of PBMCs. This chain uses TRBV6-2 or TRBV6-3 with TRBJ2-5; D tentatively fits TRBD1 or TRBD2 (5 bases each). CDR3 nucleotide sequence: TGTGCCAGCGGGGACGCCTTTGCGTTTGAGACCCAGTACTTC. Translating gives CASGDAFAFETQYF.